This entry lists 32 T cell receptor beta chains sequenced from one sample in a study of neurological immune-mediated disorders. TCRdb used MiXCR to reprocess the 5' RACE reads, holding one entry per CDR3 protein. The data show tens of thousands of distinct CDR3 sequences, 4.2% seen once. Sequences were obtained from PBMCs. All receptors derive from a man aged 45-65 years with multiple sclerosis.

This clonotype was seen many times. The chain is built from TRBV20-1 and TRBJ2-1; 10 bases line up with TRBD1. Trimming removed 4 bases from V and 9 bases from J; junction bases left unmatched: 9. The CDR3 totals 14 residues. CDR1 is DFQATT and CDR2 is SNEGSKA in the germline V gene (reference sequence). In nucleotides, the CDR3 is TGCAGTGCTAACCGGGACAGGGGAGTCGGTGAGCAGTTCTTC. It codes for CSANRDRGVGEQFF.

About this clonotype itself: Relative to the germline gene, one junction end is altered; a read error may explain this. V usage is TRBV5-1 and J usage is TRBJ1-6, with D unresolved. Germline V CDR1 and CDR2: SGHRS, YFSETQ. The CDR3 runs to 17 residues. CDR3 DNA: TGCGCCAGCAGCTTCGGACCTGACGGACCGGAATCGAGATCCCTCAACTTT. Its translation: CASSFGPDGPESRSLNF.

The sample holds many counts of this clonotype. The rearrangement links TRBV29-1 to TRBJ1-1; no clear D. V was pared by 4 bases and J by 4 bases, with 13 bases between. From germline, CDR1 is SQVTM and CDR2 ANQGSEA. CDR3 size: 13 residues. The CDR3 DNA reads as TGCAGCGTTGTACCCCCCGGGCCCACTGAAGCTTTCTTT. This translates into CSVVPPGPTEAFF.

This clonotype was counted ten times or more. This chain links TRBV11-1 with TRBJ2-5; D remains unclear. Germline CDR1 and CDR2: SGHAT and FQDESV (reference sequence). Deletions cut 5 bases from V and 5 bases from J, with 18 bases between. The length of the CDR3 is 15 residues. CDR3 loop: CASSPAGSQPETQYF. CDR3 nucleotide sequence: TGTGCCAGCAGCCCCGCCGGGTCACAGCCGGAGACCCAGTACTTC.

The table lists this clonotype with a few counts. A much more abundant neighbour one base away suggests this may be a read error. The rearrangement joins TRBV10-3 to TRBJ2-7, with D unresolved. The CDR3 extends over 13 amino acids. V lost 11 bases, J lost 5 bases, and 19 bases lay in between. CDR1 is ENHRY and CDR2 is SYGVKD in the germline V gene. CDR3: CASQPYTRDEQYF. The CDR3 DNA reads TGTGCCTCCCAGCCCTATACACGGGACGAGCAGTACTTC.

This clonotype has ten or more counts. Here the CDR3 reads CASSSGALGGETQYF. The CDR3 nucleotides are TGCGCCAGCAGCTCCGGGGCCCTTGGAGGGGAGACCCAGTACTTC. The chain uses TRBV5-1 and TRBJ2-5, with D perhaps matching TRBD2 (6 bases). Trimming took 3 bases from V and 5 from J, leaving 17 bases between them. The CDR3 length is 15 residues. CDR1 SGHRS and CDR2 YFSETQ come from the germline V gene.

This clonotype was counted at least ten times. The chain combines TRBV6-5 with TRBJ2-7, with D tentatively TRBD1 (6 bases). This CDR3 has 15 residues. Trimming pared 6 bases from V and 0 bases from J, leaving 15 bases between. The germline gives CDR1 MNHEY, CDR2 SVGAGI. The CDR3 nucleotides read TGTGCCAGCAGGAGGGAGCAGGGACACTCCTACGAGCAGTACTTC. This codes for CASRREQGHSYEQYF.

This clonotype was seen ten or more times. The rearrangement links TRBV5-5 to TRBJ1-4; a weak D match, TRBD1 (6 bases). The length of the CDR3 is 15 residues. Trimming took off 5 bases at V and 6 bases at J, with 17 bases between the two ends. Germline V gene data show CDR1 as SGHKS and CDR2 as YYEKEE (reference sequence). The CDR3 protein is CASSRPGDTHEKLFF. CDR3 DNA: TGTGCCAGCAGTCGGCCGGGGGACACCCATGAAAAACTGTTTTTT.

This clonotype was recorded a few times. CDR3 region: CASSPLAYEQYF. CDR3 bases: TGTGCCAGCAGCCCTCTAGCCTACGAGCAGTACTTC. The chain has TRBV28 and TRBJ2-7; no firm D call. V lost 6 bases to trimming and J lost 2 bases, with 8 bases between them. The V gene's germline CDR1 is MDHEN and CDR2 SYDVKM. This CDR3 is 12 amino acids long.

This clonotype appeared many times. The gene calls are TRBV7-9 and TRBJ2-1, with D unresolved. Germline V gives CDR1 SEHNR, CDR2 FQNEAQ (reference sequence). V lost 6 bases and J lost 8, with 14 bases in between. The CDR3 extends over 13 amino acids. CDR3 DNA sequence: TGTGCCAGCAGGACCCCCAATGTCGATGAGCAGTTCTTC. Translated: CASRTPNVDEQFF.

In this sample, this clonotype turned up many times. The chain is built from TRBV3-1 and TRBJ2-5; 10 bases are a match to TRBD1. V gave up 0 bases and J gave up 4 bases; unmatched junction bases: 5. CDR1 is LGHDT, CDR2 YNNKEL, per germline (reference sequence). This CDR3 comprises 16 residues. CDR3 in amino acids: CASSQEGGTGVETQYF. CDR3 nucleotides: TGTGCCAGCAGCCAAGAGGGTGGGACAGGGGTAGAGACCCAGTACTTC.

This clonotype has only one observation. This chain links TRBV30 with TRBJ2-2; D remains unclear. This CDR3 has 14 amino acids. CDR1 is GTSNPN, CDR2 SVGIG, per germline (reference sequence). The V end was cut by 3 bases, the J end by 5 bases, with 13 bases between. DNA of the CDR3: TGTGCCTGGAGAGGAGCCGCCGAAACCGGGGAGCTGTTTTTT. It translates to CAWRGAAETGELFF.

The chain has TRBV5-1 and TRBJ2-3; 12 bases match TRBD2. Germline-derived CDR1 and CDR2 are SGHRS and YFSETQ. This CDR3 contains 18 residues. V dropped 0 bases and J dropped 5; count of bases not matched to a gene: 10. The CDR3 reads CASSLAASGRARGDTQYF. The CDR3 coding sequence is TGCGCCAGCAGCTTGGCGGCTAGCGGGAGGGCACGGGGAGATACGCAGTATTTT.

There are many counts of this clonotype. V is TRBV10-3 and J is TRBJ2-3; D is perhaps TRBD1 (6 bases). Germline CDR1 ENHRY, CDR2 SYGVKD. This CDR3 has 16 residues. Trimming stripped 2 bases from V and 0 bases from J, with 12 bases between. The CDR3 is CAISEPQGLSTDTQYF. The CDR3 DNA follows: TGTGCCATCAGTGAGCCACAGGGTCTGAGCACAGATACGCAGTATTTT.

This clonotype was picked up many times. V gene TRBV5-1 combines with J gene TRBJ1-2; 9 bases align to TRBD1. Trimming removed 0 bases from V and 2 bases from J; junction bases left unmatched: 2. The CDR3 is made up of 15 amino acids. The germline gives CDR1 SGHRS, CDR2 YFSETQ. The DNA for the CDR3 is TGCGCCAGCAGCTTGGGGGACAGGGCCAACTATGGCTACACCTTC. Protein product: CASSLGDRANYGYTF.

This clonotype has ten or more counts. The chain is built from TRBV7-9 and TRBJ2-5; D uncertain. Germline V gene lookup returns CDR1 SEHNR and CDR2 FQNEAQ (reference sequence). The CDR3 runs 14 residues. Trimming removed 7 bases from V and 5 bases from J, with 17 bases in between. Written as DNA, the CDR3 is TGTGCCAGCATTGCTCTTAACCTCGGGGAGACCCAGTACTTC. Its protein is CASIALNLGETQYF.

This clonotype was seen many times. The rearrangement uses TRBV7-2 and TRBJ1-4; tentatively, D is TRBD1 (6 bases). The CDR3 extends over 14 amino acids. Per germline, CDR1 SGHTA and CDR2 FQGNSA. Trimming shortened V by 1 base and J by 5 bases, and 8 bases separated the two germline ends. CDR3 coding DNA: TGTGCCAGCAGCTTAGGCCAGGGGAATGAAAAACTGTTTTTT. Translated: CASSLGQGNEKLFF.

In this sample, this clonotype turned up many times. The rearrangement links TRBV9 to TRBJ2-5; possible D gene TRBD1, 6 bases. Germline V CDR1 and CDR2: SGDLS, YYNGEE. V was cut by 0 bases and J by 0 bases, with 12 bases left in between. The CDR3 loop spans 16 amino acids. The CDR3 protein is CASSVGGTLYQETQYF. The CDR3 nucleotides are TGTGCCAGCAGCGTAGGTGGGACACTGTACCAAGAGACCCAGTACTTC.

This clonotype was seen at least ten times. The chain recombines TRBV7-2 with TRBJ1-6; D not resolved. The CDR3 covers 13 residues. The germline V gene has CDR1 SGHTA and CDR2 FQGNSA. Trimming took 5 bases from V and 8 from J, leaving 10 bases between them. CDR3: CASSNQMDSPLHF. The CDR3 coding sequence is TGTGCCAGCAGCAACCAGATGGATTCACCCCTCCACTTT.

Only a few counts were recorded for this clonotype. The chain recombines TRBV6-4 with TRBJ2-1, with a possible D match to TRBD2 (6 bases). Between the trimmed V and J ends, which lost 6 bases and 1 base, there was a span of 22 bases. CDR1 and CDR2 (germline): MRHNA, SNTAGT. The CDR3 length is 18 residues. The CDR3: CASSPQVGGYPSYNEQFF. CDR3 sequence (DNA): TGTGCCAGCAGCCCCCAGGTGGGAGGTTACCCTTCCTACAATGAGCAGTTCTTC.

This clonotype was picked up a small number of times. The CDR3 nucleotides read TGCGCCAGCAGCTTAGTACTCTCTGGGGCCAACGTCCTGACTTTC. It codes for CASSLVLSGANVLTF. The rearrangement uses TRBV5-1 and TRBJ2-6; D not resolved. CDR3 size: 15 residues. Germline V gene lookup returns CDR1 SGHRS and CDR2 YFSETQ. The ends were cut back, 2 bases at V and 0 bases at J, with 6 bases in the middle.

The chain employs TRBV7-9 and TRBJ1-2; no definite D call. The CDR3 spans 12 residues. V gave up 4 bases and J gave up 8 bases, with 11 bases separating them. Germline CDR1 SEHNR, CDR2 FQNEAQ (reference sequence). Written as DNA, the CDR3 is TGTGCCAGCAGCTCAACATGGGAGGGCTACACCTTC. Its translation: CASSSTWEGYTF.

This clonotype occurred many times. The CDR3 loop reads CASSLLSPGGVYGYTF. CDR3 nucleotides: TGTGCCAGCAGTTTATTATCTCCAGGGGGAGTCTATGGCTACACCTTC. The chain recombines TRBV28 with TRBJ1-2, with 7 bases matching TRBD1. CDR1 is MDHEN and CDR2 is SYDVKM in the germline V gene. With 1 base clipped from V and 4 bases from J, the junction kept 9 bases outside the gene matches. This CDR3 has 16 amino acids.

This clonotype was counted between two and nine times. The V gene is TRBV5-6, the J gene TRBJ1-4; D is perhaps TRBD1 (6 bases). Trimming stripped 0 bases from V and 8 bases from J, with 14 bases between. This CDR3 region has 15 residues. Germline V gives CDR1 SGHDT, CDR2 YYEEEE. CDR3 amino acids: CASSLVARGGEKLFF. The CDR3 region has the DNA TGTGCCAGCAGCTTGGTGGCCAGGGGAGGAGAAAAACTGTTTTTT.

This clonotype was picked up many times. The chain uses TRBV10-2 and TRBJ1-5; a possible D gene is TRBD1 (6 bases). The CDR3 totals 15 residues. Germline-derived CDR1 and CDR2 are WSHSY and SAAADI. V lost 7 bases and J 4 bases, leaving 17 bases between the germline ends. The CDR3 DNA reads TGCGCCAGCACGGCCACCAGGGGTGGGAATCAGCCCCAGCATTTT. Translated: CASTATRGGNQPQHF.

This chain links TRBV7-9 with TRBJ1-4; 7 nucleotides match TRBD1. With 2 bases clipped from V and 5 bases from J, the junction kept 5 bases outside the gene matches. The length of the CDR3 is 15 residues. Per germline, CDR1 SEHNR and CDR2 FQNEAQ (reference sequence). CDR3 sequence: CASSLTGQRNEKLFF. The CDR3, as DNA: TGTGCCAGCAGCTTAACGGGACAGAGGAATGAAAAACTGTTTTTT.

This clonotype was counted at least ten times. The chain is built from TRBV5-1 and TRBJ1-6, with 10 positions matching TRBD1. The V segment lost 5 bases and the J segment 10 bases; nucleotides outside the gene matches: 6. Germline values: CDR1 SGHRS, CDR2 YFSETQ. The CDR3 runs 14 residues. CDR3 in DNA: TGCGCCAGCAGTATGACAGGGGGCTCGTCACCCCTCCACTTT. Translated: CASSMTGGSSPLHF.

This clonotype has ten or more counts. The genes are TRBV5-1 and TRBJ2-5; maybe TRBD1 (6 bases). Trimming took 4 bases from V and 5 from J, leaving 12 bases between them. The germline V gene encodes CDR1 SGHRS and CDR2 YFSETQ. This CDR3 has 13 residues. The CDR3 DNA sequence: TGCGCCAGCAGCGGCAGGGGTCAGGAGACCCAGTACTTC. It translates to CASSGRGQETQYF.

This clonotype occurred many times. The chain links TRBV10-1 to TRBJ2-7, with 10 nucleotides matching TRBD1. Germline trimming cut 0 bases from V and 0 bases from J; bases unmatched to any gene: 11. CDR3 length: 19 amino acids. Per germline, CDR1 WNHNN and CDR2 SYGVQD (reference sequence). The DNA of the CDR3 is TGCGCCAGCAGTGAGTCTGACAGGGGGCCTCTGAGGAGCTCCTACGAGCAGTACTTC. Its protein is CASSESDRGPLRSSYEQYF.

The chain couples TRBV9 to TRBJ1-2, with TRBD1 identical over 10 bases. CDR1 and CDR2 (germline): SGDLS, YYNGEE. This CDR3 is 15 amino acids long. V gave up 5 bases and J gave up 4 bases; unmatched junction bases: 8. DNA for the CDR3: TGTGCCAGCAGTGGGACAGGGGTAGGGGTCTATGGCTACACCTTC. It translates to CASSGTGVGVYGYTF.

In its sample, this clonotype was seen a few times. This sequence may be a read error, since a much larger clone differs from it by one base. The chain combines TRBV4-1 with TRBJ2-1, with D possibly TRBD2 on 6 matching bases. Trimming shortened V by 1 base and J by 5 bases, and 12 bases separated the two germline ends. Germline values: CDR1 MGHRA, CDR2 YSYEKL. The CDR3 totals 15 residues. This CDR3 reads CASSQVGIADNEQFF. In DNA form, the CDR3 reads TGCGCCAGCAGCCAAGTCGGAATAGCGGACAATGAGCAGTTCTTC.

This clonotype has ten or more counts. V usage is TRBV6-2 or TRBV6-3 and J usage is TRBJ1-5; unclear D gene. Germline V CDR1 and CDR2: MNHEY, SVGEGT. Trimming stripped 8 bases from V and 0 bases from J, with 11 bases between. This CDR3 comprises 14 residues. This CDR3 is CASESSDSNQPQHF. CDR3 nucleotide sequence: TGTGCCAGCGAGAGCTCCGATAGCAATCAGCCCCAGCATTTT.